This T cell receptor beta chain was recorded in a study of CD8 T cells in ankylosing spondylitis. CDR1 is SGHAT and CDR2 is FQNNGV in the germline V gene. Trimming took 8 bases from V and 1 from J, leaving 14 bases between them. This CDR3 is 14 amino acids long. One entry per CDR3 protein, called by TCRdb with MiXCR from the 5' RACE reads. This sample carries approximately 540,000 distinct CDR3 sequences, roughly 12% of them seen once, and the ten largest clones take around 6.8%. Of note for this clonotype: Its antigen is unidentified.

Study-wide points: The study identified a TCR beta motif of several highly homologous variants that appeared characteristic of ankylosing spondylitis blood. Earlier work had already found some motif variants in reactive arthritis synovial fluid and blood.

The source material was blood, either unsorted or a sorted T cell fraction (not recorded which). The rearrangement joins TRBV11-2 to TRBJ1-1; no definite D call. This receptor was identified in a male donor with ankylosing spondylitis. The CDR3 bases are TGTGCCAGCTGGAACCGGAGGGCGAACACTGAAGCTTTCTTT. Its translation: CASWNRRANTEAFF.